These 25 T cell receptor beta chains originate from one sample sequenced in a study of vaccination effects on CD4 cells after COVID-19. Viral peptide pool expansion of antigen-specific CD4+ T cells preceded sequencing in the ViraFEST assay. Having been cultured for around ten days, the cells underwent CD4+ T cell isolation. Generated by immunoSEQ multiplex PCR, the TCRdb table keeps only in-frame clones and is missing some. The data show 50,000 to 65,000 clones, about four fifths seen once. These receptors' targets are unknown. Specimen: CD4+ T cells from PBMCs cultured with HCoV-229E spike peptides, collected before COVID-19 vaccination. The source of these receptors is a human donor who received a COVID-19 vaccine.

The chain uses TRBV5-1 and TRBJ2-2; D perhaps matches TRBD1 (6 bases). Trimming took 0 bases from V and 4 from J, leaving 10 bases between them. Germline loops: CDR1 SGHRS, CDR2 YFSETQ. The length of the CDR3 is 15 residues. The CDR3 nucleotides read TGCGCCAGCAGCTTGGCCGTGGGGGCCACCGGGGAGCTGTTTTTT. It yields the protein CASSLAVGATGELFF.

CDR3: CASSYSWQGRSEKLFF. The CDR3 DNA follows: TGTGCCAGCAGTTACTCGTGGCAGGGCCGGAGTGAAAAACTGTTTTTT. The chain is built from TRBV6-5 and TRBJ1-4; tentative D call: TRBD1 (5 bases). Germline V gene data show CDR1 as MNHEY and CDR2 as SVGAGI. CDR3 length: 16 residues. V dropped 0 bases and J dropped 7 bases, with 15 bases sitting between them.

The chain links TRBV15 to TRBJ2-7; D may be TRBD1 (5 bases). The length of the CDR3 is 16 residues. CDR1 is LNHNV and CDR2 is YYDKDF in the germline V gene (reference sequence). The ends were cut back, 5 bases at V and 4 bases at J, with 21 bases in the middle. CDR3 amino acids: CATSASENRIKYEQYV. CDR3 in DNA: TGTGCCACCAGCGCAAGCGAGAACAGGATTAAATACGAGCAGTACGTC.

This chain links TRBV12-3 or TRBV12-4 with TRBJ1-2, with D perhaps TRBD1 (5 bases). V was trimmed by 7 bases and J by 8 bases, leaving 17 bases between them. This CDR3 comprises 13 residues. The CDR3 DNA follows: TGTGCCAGCACCAAGACCCGGGGGGAAGGCTACACCTTC. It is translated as CASTKTRGEGYTF.

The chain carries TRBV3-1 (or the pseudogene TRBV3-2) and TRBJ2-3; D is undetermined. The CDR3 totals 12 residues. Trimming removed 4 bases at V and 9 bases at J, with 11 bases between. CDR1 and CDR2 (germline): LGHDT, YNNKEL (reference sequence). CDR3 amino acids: CASSLNALTQYF. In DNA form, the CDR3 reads TGTGCCAGCAGCCTTAACGCCTTGACGCAGTATTTT.

CDR3 amino acids: CASSYSSSQETQYF. The DNA of the CDR3 is TGTGCCAGCAGTTACTCCTCCAGTCAAGAGACCCAGTACTTC. This chain uses TRBV6-2 or TRBV6-3 with TRBJ2-5; D is unresolved. The germline CDR1 and CDR2 sequences are MNHEY and SVGEGT. CDR3 length: 14 amino acids. Trimming took 0 bases from V and 2 from J, leaving 7 bases between them.

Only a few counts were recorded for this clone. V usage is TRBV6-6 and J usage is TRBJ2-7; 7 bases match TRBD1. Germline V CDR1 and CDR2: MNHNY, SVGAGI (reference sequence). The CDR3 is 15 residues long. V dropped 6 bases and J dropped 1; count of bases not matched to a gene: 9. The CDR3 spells CASSLGQELSYEQYV. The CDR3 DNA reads TGTGCCAGCAGCCTCGGACAGGAGCTATCCTACGAGCAGTACGTC.

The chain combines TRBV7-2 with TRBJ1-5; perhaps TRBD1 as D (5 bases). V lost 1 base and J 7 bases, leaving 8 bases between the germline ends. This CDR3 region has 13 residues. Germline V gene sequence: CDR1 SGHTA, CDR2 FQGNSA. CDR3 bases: TGTGCCAGCAGCTTAGGTACAGGCCAGCCCCAGCATTTT. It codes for CASSLGTGQPQHF.

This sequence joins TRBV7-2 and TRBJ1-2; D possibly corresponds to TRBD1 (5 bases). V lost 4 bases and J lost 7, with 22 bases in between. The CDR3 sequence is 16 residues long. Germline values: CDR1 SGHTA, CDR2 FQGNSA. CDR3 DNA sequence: TGTGCCAGCAGCTCCCTTATGGAGGGGAGTTTCGGTGGCTACACCTTC. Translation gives CASSSLMEGSFGGYTF.

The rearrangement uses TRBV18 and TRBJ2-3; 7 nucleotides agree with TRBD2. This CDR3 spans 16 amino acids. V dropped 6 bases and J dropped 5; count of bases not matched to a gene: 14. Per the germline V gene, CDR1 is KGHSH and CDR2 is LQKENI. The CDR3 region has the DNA TGTGCCAGCTCGCAGACTAGCACCTTTTCCCGAGATACGCAGTATTTT. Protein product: CASSQTSTFSRDTQYF.

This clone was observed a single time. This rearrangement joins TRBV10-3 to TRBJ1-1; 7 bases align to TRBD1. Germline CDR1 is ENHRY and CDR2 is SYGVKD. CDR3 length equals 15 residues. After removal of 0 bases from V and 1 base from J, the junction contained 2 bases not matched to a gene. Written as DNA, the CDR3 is TGTGCCATCAGTGAGTCGGACAGGACGAACACTGAAGCTTTCTTT. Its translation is CAISESDRTNTEAFF.

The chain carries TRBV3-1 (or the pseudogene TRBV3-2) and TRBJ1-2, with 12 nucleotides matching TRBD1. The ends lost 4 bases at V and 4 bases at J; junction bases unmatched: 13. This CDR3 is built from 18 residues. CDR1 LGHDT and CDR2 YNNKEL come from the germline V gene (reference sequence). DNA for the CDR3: TGTGCCAGCAGCCGGAATACCGGGACAGGGGGCGCAGGCTATGGCTACACCTTC. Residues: CASSRNTGTGGAGYGYTF.

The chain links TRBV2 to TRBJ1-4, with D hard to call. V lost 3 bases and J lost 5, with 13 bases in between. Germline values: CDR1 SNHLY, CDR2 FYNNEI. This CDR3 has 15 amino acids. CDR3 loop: CASSDASRLNEKLFF. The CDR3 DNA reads TGTGCCAGCAGTGACGCGAGTAGGTTAAATGAAAAACTGTTTTTT.

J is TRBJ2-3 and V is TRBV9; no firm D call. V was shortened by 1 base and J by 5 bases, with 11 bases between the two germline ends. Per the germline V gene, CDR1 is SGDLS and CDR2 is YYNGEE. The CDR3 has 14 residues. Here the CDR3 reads CASSVIAAQDTQYF. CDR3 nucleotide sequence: TGTGCCAGCAGCGTAATCGCGGCGCAAGATACGCAGTATTTT. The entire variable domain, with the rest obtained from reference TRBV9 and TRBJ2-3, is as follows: DSGVTQTPKHLITATGQRVTLRCSPRSGDLSVYWYQQSLDQGLQFLIQYYNGEERAKGNILERFSAQQFPDLHSELNLSSLELGDSALYFCASSVIAAQDTQYFGPGTRLTVL.

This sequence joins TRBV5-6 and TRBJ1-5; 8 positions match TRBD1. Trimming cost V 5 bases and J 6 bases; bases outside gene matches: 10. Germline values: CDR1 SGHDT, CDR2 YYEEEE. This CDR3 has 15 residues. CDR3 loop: CASSSWTGLRQPQHF. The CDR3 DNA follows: TGTGCCAGCAGTTCCTGGACAGGGCTACGTCAGCCCCAGCATTTT.

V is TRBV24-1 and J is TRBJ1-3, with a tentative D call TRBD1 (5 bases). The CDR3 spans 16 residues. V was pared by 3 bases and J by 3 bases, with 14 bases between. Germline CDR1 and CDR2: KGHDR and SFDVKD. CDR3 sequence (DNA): TGTGCCACCAGTGATACCCGACAGTCTAATGGAAACACCATATATTTT. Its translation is CATSDTRQSNGNTIYF.

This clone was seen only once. The CDR3 region is CASSPLGGQGEKLFF. The DNA for the CDR3 is TGTGCCAGCAGTCCACTCGGGGGGCAGGGTGAAAAACTGTTTTTT. The chain joins TRBV6-6 to TRBJ1-4, with D tentatively TRBD1 (6 bases). The CDR3 runs to 15 residues. The V gene lost 5 bases and the J gene lost 7 bases, with 17 bases spanning the gap. Germline V gives CDR1 MNHNY, CDR2 SVGAGI (reference sequence).

CDR3 sequence reads: CASSLLRGPRYEQYV. CDR3 in DNA: TGTGCCAGCAGCTTATTGCGGGGGCCTCGGTACGAGCAGTACGTC. The chain combines TRBV7-8 with TRBJ2-7, with D possibly matching TRBD2 (7 bases). This CDR3 spans 15 amino acids. V was shortened by 2 bases and J by 4 bases, with 15 bases between the two germline ends. Germline V gene lookup returns CDR1 SGHVS and CDR2 FQNEAQ.

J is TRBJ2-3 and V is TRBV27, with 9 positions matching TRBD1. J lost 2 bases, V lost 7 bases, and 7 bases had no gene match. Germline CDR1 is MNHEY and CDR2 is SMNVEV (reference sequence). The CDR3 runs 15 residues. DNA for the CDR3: TGTGCCAGCACCCGGGACAGGGCTATCACAGATACGCAGTATTTT. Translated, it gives CASTRDRAITDTQYF.

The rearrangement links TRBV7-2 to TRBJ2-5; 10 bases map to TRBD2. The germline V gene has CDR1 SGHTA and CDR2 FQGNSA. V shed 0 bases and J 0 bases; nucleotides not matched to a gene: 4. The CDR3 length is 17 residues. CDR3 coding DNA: TGTGCCAGCAGCTTAGCACTAGCGGGGAGGTACCAAGAGACCCAGTACTTC. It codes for CASSLALAGRYQETQYF.

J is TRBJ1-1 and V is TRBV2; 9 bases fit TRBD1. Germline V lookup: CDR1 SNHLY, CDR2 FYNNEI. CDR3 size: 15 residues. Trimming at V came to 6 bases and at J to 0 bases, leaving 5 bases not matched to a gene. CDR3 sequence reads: CASRYRGLMNTEAFF. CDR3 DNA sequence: TGTGCCAGCAGATACAGGGGGCTGATGAACACTGAAGCTTTCTTT.

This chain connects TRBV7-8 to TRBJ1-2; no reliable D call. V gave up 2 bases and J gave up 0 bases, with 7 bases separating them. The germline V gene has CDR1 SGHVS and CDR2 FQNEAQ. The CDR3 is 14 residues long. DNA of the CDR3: TGTGCCAGCAGCTTATTAGCAACTAACTATGGCTACACCTTC. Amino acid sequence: CASSLLATNYGYTF.

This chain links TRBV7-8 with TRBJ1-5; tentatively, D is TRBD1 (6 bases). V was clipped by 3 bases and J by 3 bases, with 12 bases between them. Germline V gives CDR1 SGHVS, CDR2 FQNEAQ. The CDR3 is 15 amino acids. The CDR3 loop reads CASSLVQGFNQPQHF. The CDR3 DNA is TGTGCCAGCAGCTTGGTACAGGGCTTCAATCAGCCCCAGCATTTT.

The CDR3 DNA is TGTGCCAGCAGCGGCGACAGCCCGAACACTGAAGCTTTCTTT. Encoded protein: CASSGDSPNTEAFF. V gene TRBV2 combines with J gene TRBJ1-1; tentative D call: TRBD1 (5 bases). Germline assignment: CDR1 SNHLY and CDR2 FYNNEI. The CDR3 has 14 amino acids. Deletions cut 6 bases from V and 1 base from J, with 12 bases between.

The chain's CDR3 is CASSQFDGNEQFF. For the CDR3, the DNA is TGTGCCAGCAGCCAATTTGATGGCAATGAGCAGTTCTTC. V gene TRBV3-1 (or the pseudogene TRBV3-2) combines with J gene TRBJ2-1, with D uncertain. Germline lookup yields CDR1 LGHDT and CDR2 YNNKEL (reference sequence). There are 13 residues in the CDR3. Trimming took 2 bases from V and 6 from J, leaving 8 bases between them.